The entry that follows covers one T cell receptor (beta chain) sequence. What it binds is unknown. Specified treatment: roughly 10-day PBMC culture with coronavirus spike peptide pools or control peptides (ViraFEST assay). Researchers used the Oncomine TCR Beta short-read assay to sequence DNA from cultured CD4+ T cells. MiXCR, applied by TCRdb to the PCR reads, yields one record per CDR3 protein. The table records approximately 21,000 distinct CDR3 sequences, over 20% of them present only once. The sample originates from a study of vaccination and CD4 T cells after COVID-19. Study summary: Controls had a CEFX pool, an HIV-1 Nef pool, or no peptide added.

The CDR3 loop spans 15 amino acids. V trimming: 2 bases; J trimming: 4 bases; junction bases outside the gene matches: 3. Germline values: CDR1 KGHSY, CDR2 FQNENV. This chain connects TRBV16 to TRBJ2-2; the match to TRBD2 covers 8 bases. The TCR comes from a human donor with COVID-19. The sample comprised cultured CD4+ T cells from blood. CDR3 bases: TGTGCCAGCAGCCAACAGCGGGGGTTCACCGGGGAGCTGTTTTTT. Its protein is CASSQQRGFTGELFF.